This TCR beta chain emerged from a study of cytomegalovirus exposure and HLA in healthy donors. Study-wide points: Excluded: some indistinguishable V segments such as TRBV6-2 and TRBV6-3. Associated with cytomegalovirus, according to the listing, were 150 to 200 TCR beta chains.

The study ran its PCR with 60 Vbeta and 13 Jbeta primers. Authors' processing steps: In a later analysis, of around 83 million unique beta chains, 9 million to 11 million appeared in at least two donors. The method was immunoSEQ multiplex PCR; TCRdb's version includes in-frame clones alone and lacks a portion of them. V and J calls and clone size follow that table, whereas D and trimming were derived from the DNA. The sample has around 140,000 clones, around nine tenths seen once. In the case of this clone: Its antigen is as yet unknown.

Trimming pared 4 bases from V and 0 bases from J, leaving 11 bases between. This CDR3 has 15 amino acids. The germline gives CDR1 SGHTS, CDR2 YDEGEE. The chain joins TRBV5-8 to TRBJ1-5; tentative D call: TRBD1 (6 bases). The origin of this receptor is a woman aged 25-40 years in good health and CMV-seronegative. Material: PBMCs. CDR3 nucleotides: TGTGCCAGCAGCCTACGGACAGATAGCAATCAGCCCCAGCATTTT. Its translation is CASSLRTDSNQPQHF.